The rows below give T cell receptor beta chains drawn from one sample of a study of T cell responses to AZD1222 COVID-19 vaccine. Sequencing used immunoSEQ multiplex PCR; TCRdb keeps in-frame clones, though not all of them. Found here are approximately 140,000 clones, about 93% of them singletons; the top ten hold around 5.1%. Sequencing used peripheral blood, obtained on day 0 of AZD1222 vaccination. These receptor sequences come from an adult in good health. Each CDR3 is given with its conserved first and last residue. The D gene is left open where the match is weak. Only some rows state a clone size, as once, few, many or a class for expanded clones.

d_call: NA
clone_size: NA
j_call: TRBJ2-3
v_call: TRBV7-2
cdr3_aa: CASSHRGDTQYF
cdr3_nt: TGTGCCAGCAGCCATAGAGGAGATACGCAGTATTTT

d_call: TRBD1
clone_size: NA
j_call: TRBJ1-2
v_call: TRBV19
cdr3_aa: CASSIVGGTGGPHGYTF
cdr3_nt: TGTGCCAGTAGTATTGTCGGAGGGACAGGGGGCCCCCATGGCTACACCTTC

d_call: NA
clone_size: NA
j_call: TRBJ1-5
v_call: TRBV3-1/TRBV3-2
cdr3_aa: CASSQGRSGGVNQPQHF
cdr3_nt: TGTGCCAGCAGCCAAGGGCGGTCGGGGGGGGTCAATCAGCCCCAGCATTTT

d_call: NA
clone_size: once
j_call: TRBJ1-1
v_call: TRBV5-1
cdr3_aa: CASSRGQENTEAFF
cdr3_nt: TGCGCCAGCAGCCGCGGCCAGGAAAACACTGAAGCTTTCTTT

d_call: NA
clone_size: NA
j_call: TRBJ1-1
v_call: TRBV7-9
cdr3_aa: CASRLAGRNTEAFF
cdr3_nt: TGTGCCAGCAGGCTGGCAGGGAGGAACACTGAAGCTTTCTTT

d_call: NA
clone_size: NA
j_call: TRBJ2-3
v_call: TRBV5-5
cdr3_aa: CASSPHTDTQYF
cdr3_nt: TGTGCCAGCAGCCCGCACACAGATACGCAGTATTTT

d_call: NA
clone_size: NA
j_call: TRBJ1-2
v_call: TRBV4-3
cdr3_aa: CASSQDRATNYGYTF
cdr3_nt: TGCGCCAGCAGCCAAGATCGGGCCACTAACTATGGCTACACCTTC

d_call: NA
clone_size: NA
j_call: TRBJ2-7
v_call: TRBV6-2/TRBV6-3
cdr3_aa: CASSPSYEQYF
cdr3_nt: TGTGCCAGCAGCCCGTCCTACGAGCAGTACTTC

d_call: NA
clone_size: NA
j_call: TRBJ2-3
v_call: TRBV18
cdr3_aa: CASSPRARGDTDTQYF
cdr3_nt: TGTGCCAGCTCACCACGAGCTAGGGGGGACACAGATACGCAGTATTTT

d_call: NA
clone_size: NA
j_call: TRBJ2-7
v_call: TRBV5-1
cdr3_aa: CASSLEGAYEQYF
cdr3_nt: TGCGCCAGCAGCTTGGAAGGGGCCTACGAGCAGTACTTC

d_call: NA
clone_size: NA
j_call: TRBJ1-5
v_call: TRBV4-1
cdr3_aa: CASSPGEGTDYSNQPQHF
cdr3_nt: TGCGCCAGCAGCCCAGGGGAAGGGACCGATTATAGCAATCAGCCCCAGCATTTT

d_call: NA
clone_size: NA
j_call: TRBJ1-2
v_call: TRBV2
cdr3_aa: CATLRGVHYGYTF
cdr3_nt: TGTGCCACCCTAAGGGGAGTTCACTATGGCTACACCTTC

d_call: NA
clone_size: NA
j_call: TRBJ1-5
v_call: TRBV19
cdr3_aa: CASSIGTVLPNQPQHF
cdr3_nt: TGTGCCAGTAGTATAGGGACAGTCCTCCCCAATCAGCCCCAGCATTTT

d_call: NA
clone_size: NA
j_call: TRBJ2-3
v_call: TRBV7-8
cdr3_aa: CASSLVGGFGDTQYF
cdr3_nt: TGTGCCAGCAGCTTAGTAGGGGGGTTTGGAGATACGCAGTATTTT

d_call: NA
clone_size: NA
j_call: TRBJ2-7
v_call: TRBV7-9
cdr3_aa: CASSQGSTVYEQYF
cdr3_nt: TGTGCCAGCAGCCAGGGCTCAACGGTCTACGAGCAGTACTTC

d_call: NA
clone_size: few
j_call: TRBJ2-3
v_call: TRBV2
cdr3_aa: CASSEEISSATQYF
cdr3_nt: TGTGCCAGCAGTGAAGAGATCTCTTCCGCTACGCAGTATTTT

d_call: NA
clone_size: NA
j_call: TRBJ2-7
v_call: TRBV11-3
cdr3_aa: CASSPSASYEQYF
cdr3_nt: TGTGCCAGCAGCCCTAGTGCCTCCTACGAGCAGTACTTC

d_call: TRBD1
clone_size: NA
j_call: TRBJ2-5
v_call: TRBV7-3
cdr3_aa: CASSRTGTGAAETQYF
cdr3_nt: TGTGCCAGCAGCCGGACCGGGACAGGGGCCGCCGAGACCCAGTACTTC